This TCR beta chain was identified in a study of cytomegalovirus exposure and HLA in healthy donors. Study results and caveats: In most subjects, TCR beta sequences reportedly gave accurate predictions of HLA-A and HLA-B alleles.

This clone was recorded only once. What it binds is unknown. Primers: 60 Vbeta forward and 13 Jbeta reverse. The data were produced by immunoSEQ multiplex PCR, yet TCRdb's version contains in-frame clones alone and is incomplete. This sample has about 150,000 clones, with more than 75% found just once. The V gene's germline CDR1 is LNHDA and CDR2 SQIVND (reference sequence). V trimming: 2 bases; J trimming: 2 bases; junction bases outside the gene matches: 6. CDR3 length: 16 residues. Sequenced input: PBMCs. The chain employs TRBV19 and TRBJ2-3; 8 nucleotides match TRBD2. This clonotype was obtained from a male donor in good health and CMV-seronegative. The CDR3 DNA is TGTGCCAGTAGTATATACGGGGGGGCGCCCACAGATACGCAGTATTTT. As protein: CASSIYGGAPTDTQYF.